Here is one T cell receptor beta chain with its context. Its antigen specificity is not known. Base qualities are not provided; no much larger clone lies one nucleotide away. The data derive from a study of Ad26.COV2.S vaccination and SARS-CoV-2 variants (dated by TCRdb to 2020 to 2023). At the level of the whole study: Vaccine-arm donors were drawn from COV1001, a multicentre, randomized, double-blind, placebo-controlled phase I-IIa trial of Ad26.COV2.S in healthy adults. Dosing of Ad26.COV2.S was intramuscular, at either 5x10^10 or 1x10^11 viral particles, delivered as one shot or as two shots spaced 56 days apart. The specificity and breadth of SARS-CoV-2-reactive T cell receptors after Ad26.COV2.S vaccination were assessed by TCRbeta repertoire sequencing. A total of around 32 samples were included in the TCR-sequenced set, comprising roughly 19 Ad26.COV2.S vaccine recipients, 5 placebo recipients and 8 SARS-CoV-2 convalescent individuals. Participants in the trial were split at random into five groups of five each, receiving low-dose or high-dose Ad26.COV2.S once or twice, or else placebo on both occasions. Blinding of investigators to trial group allocation was maintained during experiments and outcome assessment.

What this sample's treatment or condition label stands for: some 19 received Ad26.COV2.S at low or high dose, single or two shots; several received placebo; per-sample allocation not given. For vaccine and placebo recipients, the sequenced repertoires came from samples collected on day 63 after the first injection. Cohort 1b enrolled roughly 25 adults aged 18-55 years at a single site in Boston, USA, between 29 July and 7 August 2020. Ad26.COV2.S consisted of a replication-incompetent adenovirus type 26 vector by which a prefusion-stabilized SARS-CoV-2 spike protein from the original Wuhan strain was expressed. Results the study describes overall, beyond this receptor: According to the authors, total T cell responses may have been underestimated by the TCR breadth and depth analyses. The study was not powered to compare responses between vaccine doses or regimens. Higher spike-specific TCR breadth was observed in Ad26.COV2.S recipients than in placebo recipients (P = 0.0014). After vaccination, substantial breadth of spike-specific CD8+ and CD4+ T cell responses was reported. Non-spike TCR breadth was comparable between vaccine and placebo recipients, consistent with the vaccine containing only spike.

CDR1 and CDR2, per the germline V gene, are ENHRY and SYGVKD. The CDR3 has 13 amino acids, counting the end cysteine and phenylalanine. Just the 39-base CDR3 DNA is kept, in frame starting at base 1. V and J are truncated by 6 bases and 8 bases respectively, leaving an intervening sequence of 14 bases. The immunoSEQ Assay was the method used to sequence TCRbeta CDR3 regions. After extraction, genomic DNA underwent amplification by bias-controlled multiplex PCR, followed by high-throughput sequencing. The authors' pipeline ran thus. To quantify the absolute abundance of each unique TCRbeta CDR3 region, sequences were collapsed and filtered. T cell fraction was estimated by normalization of TCRbeta template counts to usable DNA, with usable DNA being measured through amplification of reference genes present in all nucleated cells. Repertoire TCRs were annotated as SARS-CoV-2-specific when V gene, CDR3 amino acid sequence and J gene were exactly matched to a known reactive TCR set. The reference SARS-CoV-2 TCR set was obtained from MIRA and was filtered for enrichment in COVID-19-positive ImmuneCODE repertoires, whereby public or cross-reactive TCRs were removed. Using the MIRA antigens, annotated TCRs were further analysed by specific ORF or by position within an ORF. Depth was the summed frequency of annotated unique rearrangements, while breadth was defined as annotated unique rearrangements over total unique productive rearrangements. Two-sided Wilcoxon rank-sum tests were applied when comparing TCR breadth between groups. Not all clones reach the TCRdb copy of this immuneACCESS table, which keeps in-frame sequences only. Checked studies attribute under half of the gap to unresolved V genes and leave the rest unexplained. The D gene and trimming were derived from the DNA, and the V and J assignments and clone size from that table. This sample is represented by about 680,000 clones; roughly 90% of them were singletons. The top ten clones comprise nearly 1.5% of the sample.

This TCR came from a person between 18 and 65 years old who received the Ad26.COV2.S COVID-19 vaccine or a placebo. Sequencing was performed on peripheral blood, taken in a trial of Ad26.COV2.S vaccine versus placebo. The chain is encoded by TRBV10-3 joined to TRBJ2-1; matching of 5 bases hints at TRBD1 as the D gene. The CDR3 region: CAISDQGSDEQFF. The nucleotide sequence reads as follows: TGTGCCATCAGCGACCAGGGCTCCGATGAGCAGTTCTTC.